Below, 31 T cell receptor beta chains from the same sample are listed, as sequenced in a study of immune evolution from preneoplasia to lung adenocarcinoma. This table comes from immunoSEQ multiplex PCR, and its TCRdb copy is limited to in-frame clones, with some not included. Among fewer than 4,500 clones listed, 45% to 50% were seen once. The sample was FFPE normal lung tissue adjacent to the tumor. These receptors were obtained from a person aged 45-60 years with lung adenocarcinoma.

The rearrangement joins TRBV4-2 to TRBJ1-5; D ambiguous. Germline V gene lookup returns CDR1 LGHNA and CDR2 YNFKEQ. The CDR3 spans 14 residues. V lost 5 bases and J 3 bases, leaving 11 bases between the germline ends. The CDR3 loop reads CASSTIGNNQPQHF. CDR3 DNA: TGTGCCAGCAGCACCATCGGAAACAATCAGCCCCAGCATTTT.

V is TRBV6-1 and J is TRBJ1-1; unclear D gene. Germline lookup yields CDR1 MNHNS and CDR2 SASEGT. CDR3 length: 16 residues. The V end was cut by 0 bases, the J end by 4 bases, with 15 bases between. The CDR3 spells CASSEALRGFGTEAFF. In nucleotides, the CDR3 is TGTGCCAGCAGTGAAGCGCTTCGGGGTTTTGGCACTGAAGCTTTCTTT.

This chain uses TRBV15 with TRBJ2-6; 8 bases match TRBD1. The germline gives CDR1 LNHNV, CDR2 YYDKDF (reference sequence). Losses at the gene ends were 7 bases for V and 1 base for J; bases not matched to a gene: 9. The CDR3 totals 17 residues. CDR3 DNA: TGTGCCACCACCGACGGACAGGGATTGTCTGGGGCCAACGTCCTGACTTTC. Residues: CATTDGQGLSGANVLTF.

The chain combines TRBV20-1 with TRBJ2-7; possibly TRBD1 for D (5 bases). CDR1 DFQATT and CDR2 SNEGSKA come from the germline V gene (reference sequence). V was clipped by 6 bases and J by 3 bases, with 9 bases between them. The CDR3 is 11 residues long. CDR3 in amino acids: CSARVGYEQYF. The DNA of the CDR3 is TGCAGTGCCAGGGTTGGCTACGAGCAGTACTTC.

V and J are TRBV11-2 and TRBJ2-1; D remains unclear. V lost 1 base and J lost 7, with 5 bases in between. CDR1 and CDR2 from the germline V gene are SGHAT and FQNNGV. This CDR3 is 12 amino acids long. The CDR3 DNA follows: TGTGCCAGCAGCTTAGGCTGGAATGAGCAGTTCTTC. Protein sequence: CASSLGWNEQFF. The whole variable domain, remainder taken from reference TRBV11-2 and TRBJ2-1, is EAGVAQSPRYKIIEKRQSVAFWCNPISGHATLYWYQQILGQGPKLLIQFQNNGVVDDSQLPKDRFSAERLKGVDSTLKIQPAKLEDSAVYLCASSLGWNEQFFGPGTRLTVL.

J is TRBJ2-7 and V is TRBV11-2, with 11 nucleotides matching TRBD2. The V and J ends lost 5 bases and 7 bases, in that order; junction bases with no gene match: 7. CDR1 and CDR2 (germline): SGHAT, FQNNGV. This CDR3 has 14 amino acids. CDR3 residues: CASSLGLAAIEQYF. The DNA of the CDR3 is TGTGCCAGCAGCCTGGGACTAGCGGCTATAGAGCAGTACTTC.

This clone was found once. V is TRBV6-6 and J is TRBJ1-5; TRBD1 matches 8 bases. There are 16 residues in the CDR3. The V gene's germline CDR1 is MNHNY and CDR2 SVGAGI (reference sequence). Trimming removed 8 bases from V and 6 bases from J; junction bases left unmatched: 15. CDR3 in amino acids: CASSPRGQGESQPQHF. The DNA of the CDR3 is TGTGCCAGCTCACCACGAGGACAGGGAGAGAGTCAGCCCCAGCATTTT.

The genes are TRBV30 and TRBJ1-1, with D unclear. From germline, CDR1 is GTSNPN and CDR2 SVGIG (reference sequence). V dropped 0 bases and J dropped 0 bases, with 5 bases sitting between them. The CDR3 is 13 residues long. The CDR3 DNA sequence: TGTGCCTGGAGTGTATGGCTGAACACTGAAGCTTTCTTT. It codes for CAWSVWLNTEAFF.

This clone was seen once. This chain joins TRBV6-6 and TRBJ1-2; 7 bases agree with TRBD1. The CDR3 loop spans 15 amino acids. With 9 bases clipped from V and 5 bases from J, the junction kept 15 bases outside the gene matches. Germline CDR1 MNHNY, CDR2 SVGAGI (reference sequence). Here the CDR3 reads CASRLWDSQLYGYTF. CDR3 sequence (DNA): TGTGCCAGTCGGTTATGGGACAGTCAATTGTATGGCTACACCTTC.

V usage is TRBV11-2 and J usage is TRBJ1-6, with D perhaps TRBD1 (5 bases). This CDR3 contains 14 residues. Per the germline V gene, CDR1 is SGHAT and CDR2 is FQNNGV. V was clipped by 4 bases and J by 7 bases, with 11 bases between them. CDR3 protein: CASSSRDSNSPLHF. In DNA form, the CDR3 reads TGTGCCAGCAGCTCCCGGGACTCCAATTCACCCCTCCACTTT.

The V and J genes are TRBV29-1 and TRBJ2-7, with TRBD1 matching 8 bases. This CDR3 has 12 amino acids. The germline V gene has CDR1 SQVTM and CDR2 ANQGSEA. The junction had 8 bases not matched to a gene; V was cut back by 7 bases and J by 6 bases. The CDR3 protein is CSAAGQGLEQYF. DNA of the CDR3: TGCAGCGCCGCAGGACAGGGACTCGAGCAGTACTTC.

This clone was seen only a few times. The V and J genes are TRBV6-5 and TRBJ2-2; the D gene could be TRBD1 or TRBD2 (5 bases each). Germline V CDR1 and CDR2: MNHEY, SVGAGI. The CDR3 consists of 15 residues. V was trimmed by 5 bases and J by 6 bases, leaving 16 bases between them. The CDR3 region is CASSRDPSIPGELFF. The CDR3 DNA reads TGTGCCAGCAGTCGGGACCCTAGCATACCCGGGGAGCTGTTTTTT.

This rearrangement joins TRBV10-3 to TRBJ2-7; TRBD2 matches 7 bases. The J segment lost 2 bases and the V segment lost 0 bases, leaving 4 bases of the junction unmatched. The CDR3 is 15 residues long. Germline CDR1 reads ENHRY; CDR2 reads SYGVKD. The CDR3 reads CAISESEGGPYEQYF. In DNA, the CDR3 is TGTGCCATCAGTGAGTCGGAGGGAGGGCCCTACGAGCAGTACTTC.

V and J are TRBV11-2 and TRBJ1-5, with D possibly matching TRBD1 (5 bases). Germline values: CDR1 SGHAT, CDR2 FQNNGV. Trimming pared 0 bases from V and 2 bases from J, leaving 8 bases between. CDR3 length equals 15 residues. CDR3: CASSLEWDGNQPQHF. The CDR3 region has the DNA TGTGCCAGCAGCTTAGAGTGGGACGGCAATCAGCCCCAGCATTTT.

This chain connects TRBV25-1 to TRBJ2-7, with a weak D call TRBD1 (6 bases). Trimming pared 3 bases from V and 1 base from J, leaving 10 bases between. From germline, CDR1 is MGHDK and CDR2 SYGVNS. CDR3 length: 14 amino acids. The CDR3 DNA is TGTGCCAGCAGTGATTCCGGGACATCCTACGAGCAGTACTTC. It specifies CASSDSGTSYEQYF.

On this clone itself: At the DNA level, this CDR3 is encoded by other sequences in the same sample as well. CDR3 in DNA: TGTGCCAGCAGTTTAGTCTCCAATCAGCCCCAGCATTTT. Translating it yields CASSLVSNQPQHF. The chain carries TRBV27 and TRBJ1-5; no firm D call. With 2 bases removed from V and 3 bases from J, the gap between germline ends came to 5 bases. This CDR3 is built from 13 residues. Germline CDR1 MNHEY, CDR2 SMNVEV (reference sequence).

The DNA for the CDR3 is TGTGCCAGCGCCCCAGGGACTTGGAGGGATACGCAGTATTTT. This sequence encodes CASAPGTWRDTQYF. The V and J genes are TRBV7-6 and TRBJ2-3; possibly TRBD2 for D (6 bases). Deletions cut 8 bases from V and 6 bases from J, with 18 bases between. The CDR3 is 14 amino acids. CDR1 and CDR2 (germline): SGHVS, FNYEAQ.

The table lists this clone with a few counts. The J gene is TRBJ2-3, the V gene TRBV2, with D possibly TRBD1 on 5 matching bases. Per the germline V gene, CDR1 is SNHLY and CDR2 is FYNNEI. Trimming stripped 8 bases from V and 4 bases from J, with 10 bases between. This CDR3 spans 12 amino acids. The CDR3 reads CASDKGSDTQYF. For the CDR3, the DNA is TGTGCCAGCGACAAGGGGTCAGATACGCAGTATTTT.

This clone was counted a single time. V and J are TRBV5-4 and TRBJ1-5, with D uncertain. Germline-derived CDR1 and CDR2 are SGHNT and YYREEE (reference sequence). With 5 bases removed from V and 5 bases from J, the gap between germline ends came to 11 bases. This CDR3 is built from 13 residues. Here the CDR3 reads CASSPGRDQPQHF. The DNA of the CDR3 is TGTGCCAGCAGTCCCGGACGCGATCAGCCCCAGCATTTT.

This clone was counted only a few times. This CDR3 reads CASSSSSSKQFF. In nucleotides, the CDR3 is TGTGCCAGCAGTTCCTCCTCCAGCAAGCAGTTCTTC. V is TRBV28 and J is TRBJ2-1; no reliable D call. The CDR3 is 12 amino acids. V was clipped by 4 bases and J by 11 bases, with 12 bases between them. Germline-derived CDR1 and CDR2 are MDHEN and SYDVKM. Complete variable domain (other parts from reference TRBV28 and TRBJ2-1): DVKVTQSSRYLVKRTGEKVFLECVQDMDHENMFWYRQDPGLGLRLIYFSYDVKMKEKGDIPEGYSVSREKKERFSLILESASTNQTSMYLCASSSSSSKQFFGPGTRLTVL.

This chain uses TRBV6-1 with TRBJ2-3; D is unclear. Germline V CDR1 and CDR2: MNHNS, SASEGT. V dropped 4 bases and J dropped 7 bases, with 18 bases sitting between them. The CDR3 length is 15 residues. CDR3 bases: TGTGCCAGCAGTGTAGAAGAGACGGCCACTTATACGCAGTATTTT. Its protein product is CASSVEETATYTQYF.

This clone was found a few times. The chain carries TRBV6-1 and TRBJ2-5; TRBD1 might be the D (6 bases). CDR3 length: 13 residues. V dropped 10 bases and J dropped 4 bases, with 16 bases sitting between them. The germline V gene encodes CDR1 MNHNS and CDR2 SASEGT. The CDR3 region is CATHPGAGETQYF. DNA of the CDR3: TGTGCCACCCACCCAGGGGCGGGAGAGACCCAGTACTTC.

The chain joins TRBV10-3 to TRBJ1-4, with 8 bases lining up with TRBD1. V dropped 2 bases and J dropped 4; count of bases not matched to a gene: 9. This CDR3 comprises 17 residues. Germline loops: CDR1 ENHRY, CDR2 SYGVKD. CDR3 region: CAISEGFRTGSNEKLFF. CDR3 nucleotides: TGTGCCATCAGTGAGGGCTTTAGGACAGGGAGTAATGAAAAACTGTTTTTT.

The chain joins TRBV11-2 to TRBJ1-2, with D maybe TRBD1 (5 bases). The CDR3 loop spans 13 amino acids. V was trimmed by 5 bases and J by 8 bases, leaving 15 bases between them. In germline, CDR1 is SGHAT, CDR2 FQNNGV. The DNA for the CDR3 is TGTGCCAGCAGCCCGCAGGGATGGGACGGCTACACCTTC. Amino acid sequence: CASSPQGWDGYTF. The complete variable domain, with remaining parts taken from reference TRBV11-2 and TRBJ1-2, reads EAGVAQSPRYKIIEKRQSVAFWCNPISGHATLYWYQQILGQGPKLLIQFQNNGVVDDSQLPKDRFSAERLKGVDSTLKIQPAKLEDSAVYLCASSPQGWDGYTFGSGTRLTVV.

This chain uses TRBV2 with TRBJ1-5; D is unclear. The CDR3 consists of 15 residues. Trimming pared 1 base from V and 3 bases from J, leaving 10 bases between. Germline lookup yields CDR1 SNHLY and CDR2 FYNNEI. DNA of the CDR3: TGTGCCAGCAGTGAAGAAGACGGATCCAATCAGCCCCAGCATTTT. This sequence encodes CASSEEDGSNQPQHF.

V is TRBV10-2 and J is TRBJ2-1; 8 bases are shared with TRBD1. Germline V gene sequence: CDR1 WSHSY, CDR2 SAAADI. The CDR3 covers 15 residues. V lost 5 bases and J lost 3; bases outside the gene matches: 6. Here the CDR3 reads CASSHGQGSYNEQFF. CDR3 DNA: TGCGCCAGCAGTCACGGACAGGGCAGCTACAATGAGCAGTTCTTC.

The J gene is TRBJ2-7, the V gene TRBV18, with D perhaps matching TRBD1 (5 bases). The CDR3 extends over 14 amino acids. V lost 8 bases and J lost 4, with 18 bases in between. Looked up from germline, CDR1 is KGHSH and CDR2 is LQKENI. CDR3 protein: CASRKAWGRYEQYF. For the CDR3, the DNA is TGTGCCAGCCGGAAGGCGTGGGGCCGATACGAGCAGTACTTC.

The rearrangement joins TRBV27 to TRBJ2-1; the D is unclear. V was trimmed by 6 bases and J by 6 bases, leaving 12 bases between them. CDR1 MNHEY and CDR2 SMNVEV come from the germline V gene (reference sequence). The CDR3 loop spans 13 amino acids. The CDR3: CASSPTLGNEQFF. Here the CDR3 DNA reads TGTGCCAGCAGCCCGACGTTGGGCAATGAGCAGTTCTTC.

This clone was seen only a few times. The gene calls are TRBV5-8 and TRBJ1-5; D ambiguous. The V end lost 0 bases, the J end lost 3 bases, and 7 bases lay between the germline ends. This CDR3 has 14 amino acids. Germline V gives CDR1 SGHTS, CDR2 YDEGEE. The CDR3 protein is CASSLGGYNQPQHF. The CDR3 nucleotides are TGTGCCAGCAGCTTGGGCGGATACAATCAGCCCCAGCATTTT.

The chain has TRBV30 and TRBJ2-2; 8 nucleotides match TRBD1. From germline, CDR1 is GTSNPN and CDR2 SVGIG (reference sequence). V lost 5 bases, J lost 3 bases, and 5 bases stayed unmatched. The CDR3 loop spans 14 amino acids. CDR3 DNA: TGTGCCTGGCCTGGGACAGGATACACCGGGGAGCTGTTTTTT. This codes for CAWPGTGYTGELFF.

The chain couples TRBV18 to TRBJ2-5; 8 bases line up with TRBD2. The CDR3 runs to 16 residues. Germline lookup yields CDR1 KGHSH and CDR2 LQKENI. V lost 4 bases to trimming and J lost 2 bases; unmatched junction nucleotides: 9. The CDR3 nucleotides read TGTGCCAGCTCACAAAGGCGAGCGGGGGCGCAAGAGACCCAGTACTTC. It codes for CASSQRRAGAQETQYF.